This TCR beta chain comes out of a study of T cells in Graves' hyperthyroidism and ophthalmopathy. What was amplified from RNA transcripts were TCR beta CDR3 regions. During a first-round RT-PCR of the TCR CDR3, the HTBI primer set was used. TCRdb redid the calling of the multiplex PCR reads with MiXCR, one entry per CDR3 protein. The data contain roughly 200,000 distinct CDR3 sequences, about 15% of them singletons. Germline V gene data show CDR1 as SEHNR and CDR2 as FQNEAQ (reference sequence). The CDR3 is 15 residues long. The V segment lost 6 bases and the J segment 2 bases; nucleotides outside the gene matches: 8.

The source of this sequence is a woman between 45 and 65 years old with Graves' hyperthyroidism. Sequencing used blood. The chain recombines TRBV7-9 with TRBJ2-3, with 7 positions matching TRBD2. In DNA, the CDR3 is TGTGCCAGCAGTACTTACCGGGACTACACAGATACGCAGTATTTT. It translates to CASSTYRDYTDTQYF.